Listed here are 27 T cell receptor beta chains from one sample, sequenced in a study of T-cell memory formation after mild COVID-19. TCRdb passed the 5' RACE reads through MiXCR, listing each CDR3 protein once. Of roughly 190,000 distinct CDR3 sequences in the sample, under 12% were seen once. The sample taken for sequencing was PBMCs or a T cell subset sorted from them (not recorded which). All receptors derive from a man in his late teens or twenties who had mild COVID-19 (a few samples of this study predate the infection). Cell type and time point are not known.

This clonotype was picked up a small number of times. The rearrangement links TRBV5-1 to TRBJ2-4, with 9 bases matching TRBD1. V was pared by 4 bases and J by 7 bases, with 3 bases of the junction left unmatched. Germline values: CDR1 SGHRS, CDR2 YFSETQ. The CDR3 runs 13 residues. The CDR3 nucleotides are TGCGCCAGCAGCGCCGGGACAGGGAACATTCAGTACTTC. Translation gives CASSAGTGNIQYF.

This clonotype was counted between two and nine times. The chain recombines TRBV12-3 or TRBV12-4 with TRBJ2-1, with 10 nucleotides matching TRBD2. The CDR3 extends over 14 amino acids. J was trimmed by 4 bases and V by 7 bases; bases with no gene match: 4. This CDR3 is CASKVAGGYNEQFF. The CDR3 bases are TGTGCCAGCAAGGTAGCGGGGGGTTACAATGAGCAGTTCTTC.

This clonotype was seen only a few times. The chain is built from TRBV7-2 and TRBJ1-5; no reliable D call. The ends were cut back, 1 base at V and 7 bases at J, with 14 bases in the middle. From germline, CDR1 is SGHTA and CDR2 FQGNSA. CDR3 length: 15 amino acids. CDR3: CASSLVLGLGQPQHF. The CDR3 nucleotides read TGTGCCAGCAGCTTAGTTCTGGGGTTGGGGCAGCCCCAGCATTTT.

This chain joins TRBV14 and TRBJ1-1; no firm D call. The CDR3 loop spans 16 amino acids. The V and J ends lost 1 base and 1 base respectively, with 13 bases between them. The germline V gene has CDR1 SGHDN and CDR2 FVKESK. For the CDR3, the DNA is TGTGCCAGCAGCCAAGTTGGAGGGTGGGGGAACACTGAAGCTTTCTTT. This gives the protein CASSQVGGWGNTEAFF.

The chain recombines TRBV15 with TRBJ1-1, with D hard to call. CDR1 is LNHNV, CDR2 YYDKDF, per germline (reference sequence). With 5 bases removed from V and 7 bases from J, the gap between germline ends came to 11 bases. CDR3 length: 12 residues. CDR3 sequence reads: CATSHGRDEAFF. The DNA for the CDR3 is TGTGCCACCAGCCACGGACGGGATGAAGCTTTCTTT. The entire variable domain, with the rest obtained from reference TRBV15 and TRBJ1-1, is as follows: DAMVIQNPRYQVTQFGKPVTLSCSQTLNHNVMYWYQQKSSQAPKLLFHYYDKDFNNEADTPDNFQSRRPNTSFCFLDIRSPGLGDTAMYLCATSHGRDEAFFGQGTRLTVV.

This sequence joins TRBV10-3 and TRBJ2-7; perhaps TRBD1 as D (5 bases). Looked up from germline, CDR1 is ENHRY and CDR2 is SYGVKD. Between the trimmed V and J ends, which lost 0 bases and 4 bases, there was a span of 13 bases. CDR3 length: 15 residues. The CDR3 region is CAISESSRELYEQYF. The CDR3 coding sequence is TGTGCCATCAGTGAGTCGAGCAGGGAATTGTACGAGCAGTACTTC.

This clonotype has more than one count but fewer than ten. The chain has TRBV20-1 and TRBJ1-1, with D possibly TRBD1 on 6 matching bases. Germline CDR1 DFQATT, CDR2 SNEGSKA (reference sequence). CDR3 size: 12 residues. V was shortened by 7 bases and J by 1 base, with 10 bases between the two germline ends. The chain's CDR3 is CSGRQANTEAFF. For the CDR3, the DNA is TGCAGTGGCAGACAGGCGAACACTGAAGCTTTCTTT.

This clonotype was observed a few times. The chain combines TRBV5-1 with TRBJ2-7, with D maybe TRBD2 (6 bases). This CDR3 has 14 amino acids. Germline assignment: CDR1 SGHRS and CDR2 YFSETQ. Trimming took 0 bases from V and 3 from J, leaving 10 bases between them. The CDR3 region has the DNA TGCGCCAGCAGCTTGGGGGACGGGAGCTACGAGCAGTACGTC. Encoded protein: CASSLGDGSYEQYV.

A few counts support this clonotype. Here the CDR3 DNA reads TGCGCCAGCAGCTTAGATTCCGGGAGCAATCAGCCCCAGCATTTT. This translates into CASSLDSGSNQPQHF. The J gene is TRBJ1-5, the V gene TRBV5-1; D not resolved. This CDR3 comprises 15 residues. The ends were cut back, 2 bases at V and 1 base at J, with 10 bases in the middle. CDR1 is SGHRS and CDR2 is YFSETQ in the germline V gene. The whole variable domain, remainder taken from reference TRBV5-1 and TRBJ1-5, is KAGVTQTPRYLIKTRGQQVTLSCSPISGHRSVSWYQQTPGQGLQFLFEYFSETQRNKGNFPGRFSGRQFSNSRSEMNVSTLELGDSALYLCASSLDSGSNQPQHFGDGTRLSIL.

The chain employs TRBV27 and TRBJ2-3, with 8 bases matching TRBD1. CDR3 length: 13 amino acids. Germline-derived CDR1 and CDR2 are MNHEY and SMNVEV (reference sequence). The junction had 5 bases not matched to a gene; V was cut back by 5 bases and J by 7 bases. The CDR3 reads CASSPRTGYTQYF. The CDR3 DNA follows: TGTGCCAGCAGTCCCCGGACAGGGTATACGCAGTATTTT.

This clonotype was seen a few times. The V and J genes are TRBV12-3 or TRBV12-4 and TRBJ2-7; 10 bases align to TRBD2. With 5 bases clipped from V and 6 bases from J, the junction kept 10 bases outside the gene matches. CDR3 length: 15 amino acids. DNA for the CDR3: TGTGCCAGCAGTCCAACCAGCGGGGGGGCACGCGAGCAGTACTTC. Amino acids: CASSPTSGGAREQYF.

This clonotype is classed as medium-sized. The chain is built from TRBV5-6 and TRBJ2-1; 7 bases align to TRBD1. CDR1 and CDR2 (germline): SGHDT, YYEEEE. The V and J ends lost 4 bases and 5 bases, in that order; junction bases with no gene match: 6. This CDR3 is 14 amino acids long. The CDR3 sequence is CASSPPGQHNEQFF. CDR3 bases: TGTGCCAGCAGCCCGCCGGGACAGCACAATGAGCAGTTCTTC.

The V call is TRBV4-1, the J call TRBJ2-4, with D perhaps matching TRBD1 or TRBD2 (5 bases each). The CDR3 runs 16 residues. Germline CDR1 reads MGHRA; CDR2 reads YSYEKL. V gave up 4 bases and J gave up 0 bases, with 13 bases separating them. CDR3 in amino acids: CASSPWGRLAKNIQYF. The DNA of the CDR3 is TGCGCCAGCAGCCCCTGGGGACGGCTAGCCAAAAACATTCAGTACTTC.

Only a few counts were recorded for this clonotype. The chain couples TRBV24-1 to TRBJ1-2; the match to TRBD1 covers 7 bases. The V segment lost 5 bases and the J segment 2 bases; nucleotides outside the gene matches: 10. The length of the CDR3 is 16 residues. CDR1 KGHDR and CDR2 SFDVKD come from the germline V gene. CDR3 DNA sequence: TGTGCCACCAGTGGGGTCACAGGGGATGGGAACTATGGCTACACCTTC. It is translated as CATSGVTGDGNYGYTF.

The sample holds many counts of this clonotype. V and J are TRBV11-2 and TRBJ2-3, with D tentatively TRBD2 (6 bases). Germline values: CDR1 SGHAT, CDR2 FQNNGV. The CDR3 spans 14 residues. The ends were cut back, 6 bases at V and 2 bases at J, with 12 bases in the middle. The DNA for the CDR3 is TGTGCCAGCAGTCGGGACTTCGACACAGATACGCAGTATTTT. It specifies CASSRDFDTDTQYF.

The chain combines TRBV27 with TRBJ2-7; the D gene is possibly TRBD1 (6 bases). Germline CDR1 is MNHEY and CDR2 is SMNVEV (reference sequence). The CDR3 loop spans 15 amino acids. CDR3 region: CASKPTGTSSYEQYV. The CDR3 bases are TGTGCCAGCAAGCCGACAGGAACAAGCTCCTACGAGCAGTACGTA.

A note on this clonotype: A much larger clonotype is one base distant, so this may be a read error. The V and J genes are TRBV5-1 and TRBJ1-1; D gene ambiguous. This CDR3 region has 15 residues. The ends were cut back, 3 bases at V and 6 bases at J, with 18 bases in the middle. CDR1 is SGHRS and CDR2 is YFSETQ in the germline V gene. The CDR3 loop reads CASSWVEWGVAEAFF. The CDR3 DNA sequence: TGCGCCAGCAGCTGGGTGGAGTGGGGTGTCGCTGAAGCTTTCTTT.

The sample holds many counts of this clonotype. CDR3 residues: CASSLVGGLFDEQYF. The CDR3, as DNA: TGTGCCAGCAGCTTAGTTGGGGGGCTATTCGACGAGCAGTACTTC. This chain links TRBV7-2 with TRBJ2-7, with D perhaps TRBD1 or TRBD2 (6 bases each). V lost 1 base and J lost 5, with 15 bases in between. Germline V lookup: CDR1 SGHTA, CDR2 FQGNSA. This CDR3 has 15 amino acids.

This clonotype was found many times. This sequence joins TRBV5-1 and TRBJ2-2; D is ambiguous. The CDR3 is 14 residues long. V lost 2 bases, J lost 4 bases, and 9 bases lay in between. Germline lookup yields CDR1 SGHRS and CDR2 YFSETQ. The CDR3 DNA reads as TGCGCCAGCAGCTTTGTAGGAACCACCGGGGAGCTGTTTTTT. Its translation: CASSFVGTTGELFF.

The rearrangement joins TRBV20-1 to TRBJ2-5; 8 bases map to TRBD2. The length of the CDR3 is 16 residues. Per the germline V gene, CDR1 is DFQATT and CDR2 is SNEGSKA (reference sequence). V was clipped by 3 bases and J by 3 bases; unmatched bases: 12. The CDR3 is CSARGGASGLKETQYF. As DNA, the CDR3 is TGCAGTGCTAGGGGAGGGGCTAGCGGGTTAAAAGAGACCCAGTACTTC.

The CDR3 spells CASSLAAAPQGETQYF. DNA for the CDR3: TGCGCCAGCAGCTTGGCCGCGGCCCCCCAGGGGGAGACCCAGTACTTC. This chain links TRBV5-1 with TRBJ2-5, with a tentative D call TRBD1 (6 bases). The V gene lost 0 bases and the J gene lost 5 bases, with 17 bases spanning the gap. CDR1 SGHRS and CDR2 YFSETQ come from the germline V gene. The CDR3 has 16 amino acids.

The chain has TRBV12-3 or TRBV12-4 and TRBJ2-2, with D perhaps matching TRBD2 (6 bases). The V end was cut by 3 bases, the J end by 6 bases, with 14 bases between. CDR3 length: 15 amino acids. The DNA for the CDR3 is TGTGCCAGCAGTTTTAGGAGGGTTGTGGCCGGGGAGCTGTTTTTT. Protein product: CASSFRRVVAGELFF.

This chain links TRBV20-1 with TRBJ2-1; D might be TRBD1 or TRBD2, each matching 6 bases. Trimming took 6 bases from V and 4 from J, leaving 19 bases between them. This CDR3 comprises 15 residues. CDR1 and CDR2 from the germline V gene are DFQATT and SNEGSKA (reference sequence). The CDR3 spells CSANPGGQKYNEQFF. In nucleotides, the CDR3 is TGCAGTGCAAACCCTGGGGGGCAGAAGTACAATGAGCAGTTCTTC.

The gene calls are TRBV5-1 and TRBJ2-7; TRBD1 agrees at 7 bases. The CDR3 is 13 amino acids. V trimming: 2 bases; J trimming: 7 bases; junction bases outside the gene matches: 6. The V gene's germline CDR1 is SGHRS and CDR2 YFSETQ. The chain's CDR3 is CASSFQDRIEQYF. The CDR3, as DNA: TGCGCCAGCAGCTTCCAGGACAGGATAGAGCAGTACTTC.

A single count supports this clonotype. V gene TRBV2 combines with J gene TRBJ2-1, with TRBD2 matching 9 bases. The CDR3 contains 15 residues. The ends lost 6 bases at V and 7 bases at J; junction bases unmatched: 10. Germline V CDR1 and CDR2: SNHLY, FYNNEI. CDR3 sequence (DNA): TGTGCCAGCAGGGTTAGCGGGGGTAGTTCGAATGAGCAGTTCTTC. As protein: CASRVSGGSSNEQFF. Full variable domain (missing parts from reference TRBV2 and TRBJ2-1): EPEVTQTPSHQVTQMGQEVILRCVPISNHLYFYWYRQILGQKVEFLVSFYNNEISEKSEIFDDQFSVERPDGSNFTLKIRSTKLEDSAMYFCASRVSGGSSNEQFFGPGTRLTVL.

The chain has TRBV10-3 and TRBJ1-2, with 7 bases that match TRBD1. Germline assignment: CDR1 ENHRY and CDR2 SYGVKD. The length of the CDR3 is 12 residues. J lost 8 bases, V lost 6 bases, and 6 bases had no gene match. In nucleotides, the CDR3 is TGTGCCATCAGCTCGACAGGGAACGGCTACACCTTC. Translation: CAISSTGNGYTF.

CDR3 coding DNA: TGTGCCAGCTCACCAAGTTCAGGGCGGGAGACCCAGTACTTC. Translation gives CASSPSSGRETQYF. The rearrangement links TRBV18 to TRBJ2-5, with D possibly being TRBD1 (5 bases). The CDR3 extends over 14 amino acids. Per the germline V gene, CDR1 is KGHSH and CDR2 is LQKENI. The ends were cut back, 2 bases at V and 5 bases at J, with 12 bases in the middle.